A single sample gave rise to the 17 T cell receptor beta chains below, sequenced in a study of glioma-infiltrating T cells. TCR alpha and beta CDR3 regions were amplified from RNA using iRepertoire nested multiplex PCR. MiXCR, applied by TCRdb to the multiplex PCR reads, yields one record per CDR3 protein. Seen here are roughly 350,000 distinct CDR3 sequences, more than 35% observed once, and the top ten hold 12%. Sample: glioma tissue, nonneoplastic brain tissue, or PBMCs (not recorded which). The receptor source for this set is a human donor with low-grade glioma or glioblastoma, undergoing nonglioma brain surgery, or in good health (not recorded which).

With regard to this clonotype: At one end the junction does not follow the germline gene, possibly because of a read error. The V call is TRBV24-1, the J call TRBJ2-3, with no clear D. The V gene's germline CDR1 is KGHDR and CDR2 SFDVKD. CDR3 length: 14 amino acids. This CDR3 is CAISDPGITDTQYF. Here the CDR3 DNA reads TGTGCCATCAGTGACCCCGGCATCACAGATACGCAGTATTTT.

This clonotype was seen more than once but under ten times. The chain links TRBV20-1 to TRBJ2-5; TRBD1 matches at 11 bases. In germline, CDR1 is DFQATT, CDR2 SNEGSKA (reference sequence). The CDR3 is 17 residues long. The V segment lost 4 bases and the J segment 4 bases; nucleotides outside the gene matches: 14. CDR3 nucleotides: TGCAGTGCTATTTCGGACAGGGGGCACGGACAAAGAGAGACCCAGTACTTC. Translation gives CSAISDRGHGQRETQYF.

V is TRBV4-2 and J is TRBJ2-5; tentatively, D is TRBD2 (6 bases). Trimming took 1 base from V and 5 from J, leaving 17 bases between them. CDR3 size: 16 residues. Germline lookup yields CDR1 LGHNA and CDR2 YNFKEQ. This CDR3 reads CASSQGLAWPEETQYF. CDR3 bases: TGTGCCAGCAGCCAAGGGCTAGCGTGGCCCGAGGAGACCCAGTACTTC.

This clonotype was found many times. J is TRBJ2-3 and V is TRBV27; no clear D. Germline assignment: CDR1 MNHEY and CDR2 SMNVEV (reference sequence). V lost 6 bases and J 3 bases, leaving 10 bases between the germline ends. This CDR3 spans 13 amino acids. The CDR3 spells CASSHDRTDTQYF. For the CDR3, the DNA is TGTGCCAGCAGCCACGATCGTACAGATACGCAGTATTTT.

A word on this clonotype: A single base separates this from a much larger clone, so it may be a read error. The CDR3 protein is CASSPVVGHQHF. CDR3 nucleotide sequence: TGTGCCAGCAGCCCCGTGGTCGGGCACCAGCATTTT. The chain is built from TRBV7-9 and TRBJ1-5; no definite D call. V lost 5 bases and J lost 12, with 14 bases in between. In germline, CDR1 is SEHNR, CDR2 FQNEAQ (reference sequence). The CDR3 consists of 12 residues.

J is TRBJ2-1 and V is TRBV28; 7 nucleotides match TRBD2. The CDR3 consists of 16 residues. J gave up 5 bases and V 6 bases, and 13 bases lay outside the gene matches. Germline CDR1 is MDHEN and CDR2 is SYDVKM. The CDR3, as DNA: TGTGCCAGCAGCTCAGGGAGGGGTGAAACCAACAATGAGCAGTTCTTC. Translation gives CASSSGRGETNNEQFF.

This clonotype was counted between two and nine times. The DNA for the CDR3 is TGCAGTGTACGGGACAGCTCAGACTACGAGCAGTACTTC. This gives the protein CSVRDSSDYEQYF. The chain links TRBV20-1 to TRBJ2-7; 7 nucleotides agree with TRBD1. The CDR3 is 13 residues long. Germline V gene sequence: CDR1 DFQATT, CDR2 SNEGSKA (reference sequence). V was clipped by 7 bases and J by 3 bases; unmatched bases: 9.

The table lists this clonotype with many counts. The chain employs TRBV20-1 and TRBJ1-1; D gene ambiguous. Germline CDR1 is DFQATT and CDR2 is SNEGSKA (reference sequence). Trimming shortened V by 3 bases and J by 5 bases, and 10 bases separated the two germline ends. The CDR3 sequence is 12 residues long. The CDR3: CSASNGLTEAFF. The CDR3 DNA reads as TGCAGTGCTAGTAACGGACTAACTGAAGCTTTCTTT.

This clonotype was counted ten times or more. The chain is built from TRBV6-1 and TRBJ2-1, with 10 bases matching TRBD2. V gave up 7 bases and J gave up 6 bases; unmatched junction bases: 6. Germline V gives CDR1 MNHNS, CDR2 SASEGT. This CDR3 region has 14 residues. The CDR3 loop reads CASMTLAGVNEQFF. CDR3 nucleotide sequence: TGTGCCAGCATGACGCTAGCGGGAGTCAATGAGCAGTTCTTC.

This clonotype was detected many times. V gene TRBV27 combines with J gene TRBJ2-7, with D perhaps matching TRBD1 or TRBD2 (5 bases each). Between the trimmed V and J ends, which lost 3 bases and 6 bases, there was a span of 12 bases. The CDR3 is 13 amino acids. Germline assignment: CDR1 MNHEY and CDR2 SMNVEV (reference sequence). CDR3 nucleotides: TGTGCCAGCAGTTTCTTGGGGACGCTCGAGCAGTACTTC. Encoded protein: CASSFLGTLEQYF.

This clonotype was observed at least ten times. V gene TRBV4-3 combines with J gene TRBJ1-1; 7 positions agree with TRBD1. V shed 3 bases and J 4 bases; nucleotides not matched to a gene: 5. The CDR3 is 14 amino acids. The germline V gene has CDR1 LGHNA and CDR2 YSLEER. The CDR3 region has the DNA TGCGCCAGCAGCCATGACAGGGTGGGCACTGAAGCTTTCTTT. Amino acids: CASSHDRVGTEAFF.

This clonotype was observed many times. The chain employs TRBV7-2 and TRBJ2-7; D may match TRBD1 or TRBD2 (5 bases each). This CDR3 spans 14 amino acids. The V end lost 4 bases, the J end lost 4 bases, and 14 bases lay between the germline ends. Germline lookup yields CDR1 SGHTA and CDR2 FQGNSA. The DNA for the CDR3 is TGTGCCAGCAGCTACCAGGGTAGGACTTACGAGCAGTACTTC. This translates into CASSYQGRTYEQYF.

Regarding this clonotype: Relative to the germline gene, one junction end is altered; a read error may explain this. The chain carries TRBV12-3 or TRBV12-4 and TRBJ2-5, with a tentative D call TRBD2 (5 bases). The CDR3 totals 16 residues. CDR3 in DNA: TGTGCCAGCAGTTTGGACGAGCGGTCGTACCAAGAGACCCAGTGCTTC. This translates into CASSLDERSYQETQCF.

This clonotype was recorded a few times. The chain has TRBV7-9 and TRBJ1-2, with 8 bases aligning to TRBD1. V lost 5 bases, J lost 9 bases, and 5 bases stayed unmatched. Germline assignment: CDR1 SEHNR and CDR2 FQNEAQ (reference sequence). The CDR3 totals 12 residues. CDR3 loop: CASSRDRLSYTF. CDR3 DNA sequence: TGTGCCAGCAGCCGGGACAGGTTGAGCTACACCTTC. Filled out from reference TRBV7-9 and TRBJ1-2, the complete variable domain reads DTGVSQNPRHKITKRGQNVTFRCDPISEHNRLYWYRQTLGQGPEFLTYFQNEAQLEKSRLLSDRFSAERPKGSFSTLEIQRTEQGDSAMYLCASSRDRLSYTFGSGTRLTVV.

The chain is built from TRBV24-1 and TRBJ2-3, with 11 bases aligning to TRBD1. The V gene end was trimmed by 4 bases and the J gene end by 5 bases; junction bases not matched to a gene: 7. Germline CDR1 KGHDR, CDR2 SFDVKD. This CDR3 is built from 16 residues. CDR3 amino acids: CATSDSGTGGIDTQYF. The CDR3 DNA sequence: TGTGCCACCAGTGACTCCGGGACAGGGGGGATAGATACGCAGTATTTT.

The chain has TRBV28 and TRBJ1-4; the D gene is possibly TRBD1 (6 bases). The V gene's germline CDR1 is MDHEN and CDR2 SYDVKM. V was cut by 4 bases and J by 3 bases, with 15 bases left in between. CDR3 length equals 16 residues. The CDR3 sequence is CASSSSGATANEKLFF. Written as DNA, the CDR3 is TGTGCCAGCAGTTCATCAGGGGCAACTGCTAATGAAAAACTGTTTTTT. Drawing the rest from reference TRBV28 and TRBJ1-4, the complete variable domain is DVKVTQSSRYLVKRTGEKVFLECVQDMDHENMFWYRQDPGLGLRLIYFSYDVKMKEKGDIPEGYSVSREKKERFSLILESASTNQTSMYLCASSSSGATANEKLFFGSGTQLSVL.

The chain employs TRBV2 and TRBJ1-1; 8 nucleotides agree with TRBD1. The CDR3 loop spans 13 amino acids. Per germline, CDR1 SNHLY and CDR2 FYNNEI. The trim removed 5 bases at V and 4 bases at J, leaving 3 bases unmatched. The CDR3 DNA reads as TGTGCCAGCAGTCAACAGGGGGGCACTGAAGCTTTCTTT. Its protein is CASSQQGGTEAFF.